This passage covers 8 T cell receptor beta chains from one sample sequenced in a study of early T cells in non-severe SARS-CoV-2 infection. TCRdb reanalysed the 5' RACE reads using MiXCR and keeps one entry per CDR3 protein. Of about 83,000 distinct CDR3 sequences detected, 12% appear once; the ten largest clones hold over 6.5%. What was sequenced was whole blood. These receptors originate from an adult who was a healthcare worker with PCR-confirmed SARS-CoV-2 infection or an uninfected control (not recorded which).

The genes are TRBV7-6 and TRBJ1-1; weak D call: TRBD1 (5 bases). V gave up 4 bases and J gave up 4 bases, with 10 bases separating them. The CDR3 extends over 13 amino acids. Germline values: CDR1 SGHVS, CDR2 FNYEAQ. The CDR3 here is CASSSPGLTEAFF. CDR3 nucleotides: TGTGCCAGCAGCTCGCCAGGGCTCACTGAAGCTTTCTTT.

The chain has TRBV9 and TRBJ2-1; 14 bases align to TRBD2. The V gene's germline CDR1 is SGDLS and CDR2 YYNGEE. The length of the CDR3 is 15 residues. V gave up 1 base and J gave up 14 bases; unmatched junction bases: 8. The CDR3 DNA is TGTGCCAGCAGCGTAACGAGACTAGCGGGAGGGCCGGAGTTCTTC. Translation gives CASSVTRLAGGPEFF. Full variable domain (rest looked up from reference TRBV9 and TRBJ2-1): DSGVTQTPKHLITATGQRVTLRCSPRSGDLSVYWYQQSLDQGLQFLIQYYNGEERAKGNILERFSAQQFPDLHSELNLSSLELGDSALYFCASSVTRLAGGPEFFGPGTRLTVL.

Remarks on this clonotype: One end of the junction varies from germline; a read error may be responsible. DNA for the CDR3: TGTGCCGGCAGCCCCGGACTCCAGTTCTACAATGAGCAGTTCTTC. Protein: CAGSPGLQFYNEQFF. The chain combines TRBV11-1 with TRBJ2-1; TRBD2 might be the D (5 bases). Germline lookup yields CDR1 SGHAT and CDR2 FQDESV (reference sequence). There are 15 residues in the CDR3.

This clonotype was recorded at least ten times. The chain employs TRBV29-1 and TRBJ2-7; 15 bases line up with TRBD2. Losses at the gene ends were 1 base for V and 4 bases for J; bases not matched to a gene: 2. CDR1 SQVTM and CDR2 ANQGSEA come from the germline V gene. The CDR3 runs 15 residues. CDR3 in amino acids: CSVEAGTSGGYEQYF. In DNA, the CDR3 is TGCAGCGTTGAAGCGGGGACTAGCGGGGGGTACGAGCAGTACTTC.

The rearrangement joins TRBV27 to TRBJ1-5; 12 nucleotides line up with TRBD1. Germline V gene sequence: CDR1 MNHEY, CDR2 SMNVEV (reference sequence). V lost 6 bases and J lost 3; bases outside the gene matches: 3. This CDR3 comprises 15 residues. In DNA, the CDR3 is TGTGCCAGCAGCGGGACAGGGGGCTACAATCAGCCCCAGCATTTT. Encoded protein: CASSGTGGYNQPQHF.

This clonotype has at least ten counts. The rearrangement uses TRBV5-4 and TRBJ2-1, with D perhaps TRBD2 (6 bases). The germline V gene encodes CDR1 SGHNT and CDR2 YYREEE (reference sequence). Deletions cut 0 bases from V and 1 base from J, with 11 bases between. There are 16 residues in the CDR3. CDR3 in DNA: TGTGCCAGCAGCTTGGGCCCAGGGACTTCCTACAATGAGCAGTTCTTC. Translating it yields CASSLGPGTSYNEQFF.

The chain recombines TRBV29-1 with TRBJ1-4; unclear D gene. V lost 7 bases and J lost 2, with 14 bases in between. Germline CDR1 and CDR2: SQVTM and ANQGSEA. CDR3 length: 14 amino acids. CDR3: CSAGPDGTNEKLFF. In DNA, the CDR3 is TGCAGCGCTGGACCCGACGGGACTAATGAAAAACTGTTTTTT.

This clonotype was counted only a few times. This chain links TRBV5-1 with TRBJ2-5; no clear D gene. With 1 base removed from V and 3 bases from J, the gap between germline ends came to 7 bases. This CDR3 is 13 amino acids long. In germline, CDR1 is SGHRS, CDR2 YFSETQ. The CDR3 loop is CASSLLAEETQYF. In DNA form, the CDR3 reads TGCGCCAGCAGCTTGCTGGCAGAAGAGACCCAGTACTTC.